This note documents a single T cell receptor (beta chain) sequence. The antigen it recognizes is unknown. No base quality values were provided; no much bigger clone lies one nucleotide off. The CDR3 regions of human TCRbeta chains were analyzed by immunosequencing. The source study handled its data this way. TCRs in the repertoires were matched against a reference library of SARS-CoV-2-specific TCRs that had been generated with the MIRA antigen-specificity platform. Breadth meant the fraction of unique TCRs that were SARS-CoV-2-associated, whereas depth meant the fraction of total T cells that were SARS-CoV-2-associated. Each spike-specific TCR was assigned to its reactive spike region and to a CD4 or CD8 class using the MIRA data. Log10-transformed breadth and depth values were compared by one-way ANOVA with Sidak's multiple comparisons tests. Sourced from immuneACCESS, this table was stored by TCRdb with only in-frame sequences that have V and J called. A share of the clones is absent; for the studies checked, an unresolved V gene accounts for under half, and the remainder has no known explanation. Clonal size and the V and J genes are those of that table, whereas D and trimming came from the DNA. Across this sample there are tens of thousands of clones, with over 75% seen only once. Roughly 5% of the sample lies in the top ten.

This record belongs to a study of T cell responses to AZD1222 COVID-19 vaccine (dated by TCRdb to 2020 to 2022). Regarding the research as a whole: A total of 240 or so trial participants underwent TCR sequencing, of whom 207 had received two doses of AZD1222 and about 25 had received two doses of the MenACWY control vaccine. Trial participants were enrolled by age into subgroups of 18-55, 56-69 and 70-plus years, and about 150, 27 and 61 TCR-sequenced participants, respectively, were included in these subgroups. What the research found in general, with its limitations: Only six AZD1222 recipients were SARS-CoV-2 seropositive at baseline, limiting conclusions about previously exposed vaccinees. After two AZD1222 doses, both the breadth and the depth of spike-specific TCRs were significantly higher than at day 0 and than in MenACWY recipients. Participants were mostly white British, with more females than males. The authors suggested clonal diversity may have been underestimated. Vaccine-associated CD4 TCRs spanned the whole spike protein, with dominant responses in regions 160-218 and 743-854. In the small 56-69-year group, the increase in depth fell short of significance, most likely because of low power. No day 14 peak-response samples were available, so repertoires were characterized only after the peak T cell response. Reportedly, almost half of the unique spike-specific TCRs recognized epitopes lying outside the regions that are mutated in the B.1.351 and B.1.1.7 variants.

For CDR1 and CDR2, the germline V gene lists MNHEY and SVGEGT. V is clipped by 1 base and J by 3 bases, and the sequence between their germline boundaries is 12 bases long. Measured from the cysteine to the phenylalanine, the CDR3 is 15 residues long. The only DNA kept is the CDR3, 45 bases in frame from the first base. The time point tag for this specimen amounts to: about 28 days (+/-7) after the second vaccine dose. AZD1222 recipients whose second dose came at about 4 weeks and those whose second dose came at about 12 weeks were combined into one group, since spike-specific TCR depth and breadth did not differ between the two schedules. Vaccinee samples were obtained from the UK trials COV001 and COV002, which included a single-blind randomized controlled phase 2/3 trial of AZD1222 (ChAdOx1 nCoV-19) in healthy adults. For TCRbeta chain sequencing, PBMC samples were collected from trial participants at day 0 and at day 28 after the second dose.

This sequence originates from an adult who received the AZD1222 COVID-19 vaccine. In this chain, TRBV6-2 or TRBV6-3 is recombined with TRBJ1-1, with TRBD1 tentatively as D gene (5 bases match). Specimen: peripheral blood, collected 28 days after the second AZD1222 dose. The DNA is TGTGCCAGCAGTTACTATGGGACGGAGGACACTGAAGCTTTCTTT. It specifies CASSYYGTEDTEAFF.